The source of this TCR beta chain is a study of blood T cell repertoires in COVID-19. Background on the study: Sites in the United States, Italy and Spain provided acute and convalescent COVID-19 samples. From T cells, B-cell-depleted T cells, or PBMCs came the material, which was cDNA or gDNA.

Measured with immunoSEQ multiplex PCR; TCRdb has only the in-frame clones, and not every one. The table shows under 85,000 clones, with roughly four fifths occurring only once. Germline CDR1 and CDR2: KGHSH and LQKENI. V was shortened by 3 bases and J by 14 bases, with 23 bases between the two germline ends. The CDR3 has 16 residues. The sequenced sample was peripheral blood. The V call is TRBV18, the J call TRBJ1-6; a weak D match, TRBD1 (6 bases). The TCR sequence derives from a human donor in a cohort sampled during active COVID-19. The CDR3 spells CASSPPGTPRPITLHF. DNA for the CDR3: TGTGCCAGCTCACCTCCCGGGACACCTAGGCCCATCACCCTCCACTTT.